These 8 T cell receptor beta chains share one sample of origin, sequenced in a study of T cells in Graves' hyperthyroidism and ophthalmopathy. RNA transcripts served as the template for amplifying TCR beta CDR3 regions. First-round RT-PCR targeting the TCR CDR3 was performed with the HTBI primer set. TCRdb called the multiplex PCR reads again in MiXCR, with one record for every CDR3 protein. The sample lists about 350,000 distinct CDR3 sequences; around 14% were seen once. Sequencing was performed on blood. Receptors originate from a woman aged 25 to 39 with Graves' hyperthyroidism.

The J gene is TRBJ1-3, the V gene TRBV3-1; D remains unclear. Per germline, CDR1 LGHDT and CDR2 YNNKEL (reference sequence). The CDR3 runs to 15 residues. Trimming stripped 6 bases from V and 4 bases from J, with 16 bases between. In DNA form, the CDR3 reads TGTGCCAGCAGTCCAAATGCGGTATCGGGAAACACCATATATTTT. Translation: CASSPNAVSGNTIYF.

This clonotype was seen repeatedly, ten times or more. This chain uses TRBV20-1 with TRBJ1-4; D may be TRBD1 (5 bases). V was cut by 6 bases and J by 1 base, with 6 bases left in between. Germline lookup yields CDR1 DFQATT and CDR2 SNEGSKA (reference sequence). The CDR3 is made up of 12 amino acids. The CDR3 coding sequence is TGCAGTGCGGGGGGAACTAATGAAAAACTGTTTTTT. It yields the protein CSAGGTNEKLFF.

This clonotype has a handful of counts. V usage is TRBV30 and J usage is TRBJ1-1; D call uncertain. CDR3 size: 14 residues. Germline V gene sequence: CDR1 GTSNPN, CDR2 SVGIG (reference sequence). The V end lost 0 bases, the J end lost 1 base, and 9 bases lay between the germline ends. The CDR3 nucleotides are TGTGCCTGGAGTGTTTTTCCTTCGAACACTGAAGCTTTCTTT. The encoded protein is CAWSVFPSNTEAFF. Full variable domain (outside the CDR3, taken from reference TRBV30 and TRBJ1-1): SQTIHQWPATLVQPVGSPLSLECTVEGTSNPNLYWYRQAAGRGLQLLFYSVGIGQISSEVPQNLSASRPQDRQFILSSKKLLLSDSGFYLCAWSVFPSNTEAFFGQGTRLTVV.

The V gene is TRBV2, the J gene TRBJ1-5, with a possible D match to TRBD1 (6 bases). Trimming took 6 bases from V and 4 from J, leaving 13 bases between them. Germline CDR1 reads SNHLY; CDR2 reads FYNNEI. CDR3 length: 14 residues. This CDR3 reads CASRGDRSNQPQHF. CDR3 coding DNA: TGTGCCAGCAGAGGTGACAGGTCAAATCAGCCCCAGCATTTT.

A few counts support this clonotype. This chain uses TRBV29-1 with TRBJ1-1; TRBD1 matches 7 bases. Germline V gene lookup returns CDR1 SQVTM and CDR2 ANQGSEA. This CDR3 region has 14 residues. V shed 3 bases and J 4 bases; nucleotides not matched to a gene: 8. DNA for the CDR3: TGCAGCGTTGACGGAAGGAGGGGGCGCACTGAAGCTTTCTTT. Amino acids: CSVDGRRGRTEAFF.

This chain uses TRBV28 with TRBJ1-1; D uncertain. The length of the CDR3 is 12 residues. Trimming pared 8 bases from V and 6 bases from J, leaving 13 bases between. The germline CDR1 and CDR2 sequences are MDHEN and SYDVKM. The CDR3 DNA reads as TGTGCCAGCGTTCGGGGTAGGGCTGAAGCTTTCTTT. Amino acid sequence: CASVRGRAEAFF.

This chain joins TRBV3-1 and TRBJ1-5; 8 bases match TRBD1. Germline CDR1 reads LGHDT; CDR2 reads YNNKEL (reference sequence). This CDR3 comprises 15 residues. With V trimmed by 1 base and J by 6 bases, 5 bases remained unmatched. The CDR3 coding sequence is TGTGCCAGCAGCCAAGGGCAGGGGGCGTCTCAGCCCCAGCATTTT. It translates to CASSQGQGASQPQHF. The full variable domain, its missing parts supplied by reference TRBV3-1 and TRBJ1-5, is DTAVSQTPKYLVTQMGNDKSIKCEQNLGHDTMYWYKQDSKKFLKIMFSYNNKELIINETVPNRFSPKSPDKAHLNLHINSLELGDSAVYFCASSQGQGASQPQHFGDGTRLSIL.

This clonotype has only a few counts. CDR3 bases: TGTGCCAGCAGCTTAGACAGCCCGAACACCGGGGAGCTGTTTTTT. Translated: CASSLDSPNTGELFF. The J gene is TRBJ2-2, the V gene TRBV7-9; D call uncertain. The germline V and J ends were trimmed by 1 base and 0 bases, with 6 bases remaining between them. CDR1 is SEHNR, CDR2 FQNEAQ, per germline (reference sequence). This CDR3 comprises 15 residues.